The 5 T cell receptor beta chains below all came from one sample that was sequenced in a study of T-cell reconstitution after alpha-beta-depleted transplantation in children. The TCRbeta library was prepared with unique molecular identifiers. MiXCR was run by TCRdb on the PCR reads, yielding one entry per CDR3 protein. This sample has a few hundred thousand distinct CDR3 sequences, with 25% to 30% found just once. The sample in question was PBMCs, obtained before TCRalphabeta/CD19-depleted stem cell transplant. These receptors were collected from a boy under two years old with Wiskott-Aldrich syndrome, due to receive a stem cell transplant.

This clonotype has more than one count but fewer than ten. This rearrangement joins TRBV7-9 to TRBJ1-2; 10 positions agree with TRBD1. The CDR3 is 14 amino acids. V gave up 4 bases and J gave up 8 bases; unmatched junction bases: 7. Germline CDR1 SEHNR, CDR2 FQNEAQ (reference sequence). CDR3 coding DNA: TGTGCCAGCAGCTACGGACAGGGGGAGGGAGGCTACACCTTC. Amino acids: CASSYGQGEGGYTF.

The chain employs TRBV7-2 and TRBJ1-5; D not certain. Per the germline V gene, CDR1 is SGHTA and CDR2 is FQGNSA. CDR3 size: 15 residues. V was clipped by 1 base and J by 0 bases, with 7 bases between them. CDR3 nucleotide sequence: TGTGCCAGCAGCTTAGTACCCAATAGCAATCAGCCCCAGCATTTT. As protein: CASSLVPNSNQPQHF.

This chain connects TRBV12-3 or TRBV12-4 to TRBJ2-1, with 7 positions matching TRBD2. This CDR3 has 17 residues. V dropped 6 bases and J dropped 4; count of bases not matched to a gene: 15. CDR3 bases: TGTGCCAGCAGAGCAGGCACGGGAGCGGGACCATACAATGAGCAGTTCTTC. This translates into CASRAGTGAGPYNEQFF.

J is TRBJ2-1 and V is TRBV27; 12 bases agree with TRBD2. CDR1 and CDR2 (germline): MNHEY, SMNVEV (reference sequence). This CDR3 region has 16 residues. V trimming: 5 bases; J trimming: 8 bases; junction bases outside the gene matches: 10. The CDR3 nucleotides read TGTGCCAGCAGTCTGACTAGCGGGAGACTTATCTATGAGCAGTTCTTC. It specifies CASSLTSGRLIYEQFF.

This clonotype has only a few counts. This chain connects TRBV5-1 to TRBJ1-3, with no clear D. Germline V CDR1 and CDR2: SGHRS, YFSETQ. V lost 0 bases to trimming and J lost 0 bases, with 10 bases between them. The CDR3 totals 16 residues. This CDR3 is CASSLGRRPSGNTIYF. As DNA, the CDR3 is TGCGCCAGCAGCTTGGGGCGCCGGCCCTCTGGAAACACCATATATTTT.